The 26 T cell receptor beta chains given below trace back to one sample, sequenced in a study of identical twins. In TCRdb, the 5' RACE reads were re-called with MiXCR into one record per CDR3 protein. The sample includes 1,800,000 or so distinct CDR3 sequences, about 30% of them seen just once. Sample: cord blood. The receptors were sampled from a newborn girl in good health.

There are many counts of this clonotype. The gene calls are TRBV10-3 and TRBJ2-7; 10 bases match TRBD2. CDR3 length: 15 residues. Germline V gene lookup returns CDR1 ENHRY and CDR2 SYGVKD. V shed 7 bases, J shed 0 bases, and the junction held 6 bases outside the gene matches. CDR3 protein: CAINQGLAPSYEQYF. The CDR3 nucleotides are TGTGCCATCAATCAGGGACTAGCGCCCTCCTACGAGCAGTACTTC.

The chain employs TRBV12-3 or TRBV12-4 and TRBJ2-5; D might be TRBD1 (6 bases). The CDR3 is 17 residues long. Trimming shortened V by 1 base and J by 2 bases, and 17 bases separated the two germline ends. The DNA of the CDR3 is TGTGCCAGCAGTTTAGGAGTCCTGGGGCAGGGGCAAGAGACCCAGTACTTC. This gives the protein CASSLGVLGQGQETQYF.

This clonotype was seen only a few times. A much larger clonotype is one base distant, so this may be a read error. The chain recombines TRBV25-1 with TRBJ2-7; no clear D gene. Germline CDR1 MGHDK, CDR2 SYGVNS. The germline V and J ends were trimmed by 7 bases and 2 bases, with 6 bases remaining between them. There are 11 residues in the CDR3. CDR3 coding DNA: TGTGCCAGCACTTGGGCCTACGAGCAGTACTTC. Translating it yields CASTWAYEQYF.

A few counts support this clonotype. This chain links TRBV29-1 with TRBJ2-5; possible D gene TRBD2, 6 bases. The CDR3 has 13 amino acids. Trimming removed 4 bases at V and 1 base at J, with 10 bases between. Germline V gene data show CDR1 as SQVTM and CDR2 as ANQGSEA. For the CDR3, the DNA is TGCAGCGTTGTTCGGGGGTCCCAAGAGACCCAGTACTTC. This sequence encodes CSVVRGSQETQYF.

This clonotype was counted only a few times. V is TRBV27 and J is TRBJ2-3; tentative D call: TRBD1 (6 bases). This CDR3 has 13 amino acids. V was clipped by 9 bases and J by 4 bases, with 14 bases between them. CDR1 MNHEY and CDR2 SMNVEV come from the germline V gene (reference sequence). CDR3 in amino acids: CARGTTLPDTQYF. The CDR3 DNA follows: TGTGCCAGGGGGACAACCCTCCCAGATACGCAGTATTTT.

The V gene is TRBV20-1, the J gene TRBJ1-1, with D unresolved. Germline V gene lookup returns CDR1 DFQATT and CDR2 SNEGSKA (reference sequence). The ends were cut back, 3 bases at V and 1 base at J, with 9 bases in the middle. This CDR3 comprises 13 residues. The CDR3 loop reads CSASFVGNTEAFF. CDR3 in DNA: TGCAGTGCTAGTTTCGTGGGGAACACTGAAGCTTTCTTT.

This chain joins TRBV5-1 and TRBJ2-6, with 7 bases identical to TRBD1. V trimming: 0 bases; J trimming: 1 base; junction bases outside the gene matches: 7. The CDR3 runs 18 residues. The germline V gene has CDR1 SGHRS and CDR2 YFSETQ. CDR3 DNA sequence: TGCGCCAGCAGCTTGGTAGGGGGCGGATCTTCTGGGGCCAACGTCCTGACTTTC. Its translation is CASSLVGGGSSGANVLTF. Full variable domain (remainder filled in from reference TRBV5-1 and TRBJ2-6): KAGVTQTPRYLIKTRGQQVTLSCSPISGHRSVSWYQQTPGQGLQFLFEYFSETQRNKGNFPGRFSGRQFSNSRSEMNVSTLELGDSALYLCASSLVGGGSSGANVLTFGAGSRLTVL.

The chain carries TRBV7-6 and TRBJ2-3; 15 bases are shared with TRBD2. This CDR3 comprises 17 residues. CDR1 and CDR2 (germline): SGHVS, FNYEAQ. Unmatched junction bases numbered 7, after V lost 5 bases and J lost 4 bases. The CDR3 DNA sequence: TGTGCCAGCAGCCCCCGGACTAGCGGGAGGGCCGCAGATACGCAGTATTTT. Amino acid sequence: CASSPRTSGRAADTQYF. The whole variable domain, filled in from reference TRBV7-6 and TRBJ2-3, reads GAGVSQSPRYKVTKRGQDVALRCDPISGHVSLYWYRQALGQGPEFLTYFNYEAQQDKSGLPNDRFSAERPEGSISTLTIQRTEQRDSAMYRCASSPRTSGRAADTQYFGPGTRLTVL.

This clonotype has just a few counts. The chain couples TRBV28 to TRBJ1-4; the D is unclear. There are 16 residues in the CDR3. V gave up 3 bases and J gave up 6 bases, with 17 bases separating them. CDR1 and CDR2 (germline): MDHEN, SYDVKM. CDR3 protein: CASSFGRFRGDEKLFF. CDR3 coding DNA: TGTGCCAGCAGTTTTGGCCGGTTTCGCGGGGATGAAAAACTGTTTTTT. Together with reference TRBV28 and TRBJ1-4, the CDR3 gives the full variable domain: DVKVTQSSRYLVKRTGEKVFLECVQDMDHENMFWYRQDPGLGLRLIYFSYDVKMKEKGDIPEGYSVSREKKERFSLILESASTNQTSMYLCASSFGRFRGDEKLFFGSGTQLSVL.

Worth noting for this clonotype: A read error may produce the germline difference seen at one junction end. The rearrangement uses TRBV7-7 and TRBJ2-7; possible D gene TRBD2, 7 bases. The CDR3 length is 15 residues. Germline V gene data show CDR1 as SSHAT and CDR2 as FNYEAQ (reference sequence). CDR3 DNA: TGTGCTAGCAGCTTAGTTCGGGGGGCCCAGTACGAGCAGTACTTC. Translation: CASSLVRGAQYEQYF.

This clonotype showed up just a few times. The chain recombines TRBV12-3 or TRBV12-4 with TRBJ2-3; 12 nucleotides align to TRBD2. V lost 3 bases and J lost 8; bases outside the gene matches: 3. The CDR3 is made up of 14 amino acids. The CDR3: CASSLLAGGRTQYF. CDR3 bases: TGTGCCAGCAGTTTGCTAGCGGGGGGGCGTACGCAGTATTTT.

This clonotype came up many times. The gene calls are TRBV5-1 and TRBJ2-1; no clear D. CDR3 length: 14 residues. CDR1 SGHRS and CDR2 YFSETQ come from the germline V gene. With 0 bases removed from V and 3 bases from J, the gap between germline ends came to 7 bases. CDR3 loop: CASSLASFYNEQFF. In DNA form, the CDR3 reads TGCGCCAGCAGCTTGGCTTCCTTCTACAATGAGCAGTTCTTC.

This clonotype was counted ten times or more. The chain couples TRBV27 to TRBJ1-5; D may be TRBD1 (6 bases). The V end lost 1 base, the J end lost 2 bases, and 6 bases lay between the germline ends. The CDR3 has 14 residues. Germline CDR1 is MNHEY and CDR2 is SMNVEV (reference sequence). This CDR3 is CASSLWGRNQPQHF. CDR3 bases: TGTGCCAGCAGTTTATGGGGGCGCAATCAGCCCCAGCATTTT.

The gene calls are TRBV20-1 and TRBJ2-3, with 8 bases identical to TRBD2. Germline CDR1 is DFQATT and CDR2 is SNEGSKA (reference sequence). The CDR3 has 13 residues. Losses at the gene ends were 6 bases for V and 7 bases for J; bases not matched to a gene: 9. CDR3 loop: CSAVRGGVNTQYF. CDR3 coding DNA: TGCAGTGCCGTCCGGGGGGGGGTGAATACGCAGTATTTT.

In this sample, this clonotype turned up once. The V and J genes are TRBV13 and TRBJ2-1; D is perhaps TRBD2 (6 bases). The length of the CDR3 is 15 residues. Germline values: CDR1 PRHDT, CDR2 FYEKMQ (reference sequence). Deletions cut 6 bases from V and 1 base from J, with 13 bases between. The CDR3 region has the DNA TGTGCCAGCAGTCCCCCTAGCGCTTCCTACAATGAGCAGTTCTTC. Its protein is CASSPPSASYNEQFF. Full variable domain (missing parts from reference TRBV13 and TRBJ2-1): AAGVIQSPRHLIKEKRETATLKCYPIPRHDTVYWYQQGPGQDPQFLISFYEKMQSDKGSIPDRFSAQQFSDYHSELNMSSLELGDSALYFCASSPPSASYNEQFFGPGTRLTVL.

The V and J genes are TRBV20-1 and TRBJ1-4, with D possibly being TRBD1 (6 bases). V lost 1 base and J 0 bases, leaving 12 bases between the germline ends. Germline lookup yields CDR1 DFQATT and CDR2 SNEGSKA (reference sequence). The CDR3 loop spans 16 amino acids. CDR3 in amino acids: CSARVPGAATNEKLFF. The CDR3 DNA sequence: TGCAGTGCTAGAGTACCAGGGGCTGCAACTAATGAAAAACTGTTTTTT.

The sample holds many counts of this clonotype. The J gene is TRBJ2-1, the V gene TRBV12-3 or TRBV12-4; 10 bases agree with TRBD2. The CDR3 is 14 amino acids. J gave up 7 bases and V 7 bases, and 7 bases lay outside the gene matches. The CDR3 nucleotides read TGTGCCAGCACCCTAGCGGGAGCGGGAAATGAGCAGTTCTTC. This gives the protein CASTLAGAGNEQFF.

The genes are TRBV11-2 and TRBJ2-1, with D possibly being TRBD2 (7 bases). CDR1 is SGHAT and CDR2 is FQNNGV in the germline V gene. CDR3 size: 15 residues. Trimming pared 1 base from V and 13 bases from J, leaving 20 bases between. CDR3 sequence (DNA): TGTGCCAGCAGCTTAGTAGGGGGGGCCCAAGAGACCCAGTTCTTC. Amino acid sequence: CASSLVGGAQETQFF. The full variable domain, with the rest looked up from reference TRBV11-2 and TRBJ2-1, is EAGVAQSPRYKIIEKRQSVAFWCNPISGHATLYWYQQILGQGPKLLIQFQNNGVVDDSQLPKDRFSAERLKGVDSTLKIQPAKLEDSAVYLCASSLVGGAQETQFFGPGTRLTVL.

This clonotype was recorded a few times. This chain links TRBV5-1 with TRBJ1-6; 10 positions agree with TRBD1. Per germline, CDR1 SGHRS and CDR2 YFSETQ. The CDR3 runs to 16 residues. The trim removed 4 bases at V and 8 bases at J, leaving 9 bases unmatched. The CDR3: CASSTQGQGRDSPLHF. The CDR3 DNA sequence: TGCGCCAGCAGCACCCAGGGACAGGGGAGAGATTCACCCCTCCACTTT.

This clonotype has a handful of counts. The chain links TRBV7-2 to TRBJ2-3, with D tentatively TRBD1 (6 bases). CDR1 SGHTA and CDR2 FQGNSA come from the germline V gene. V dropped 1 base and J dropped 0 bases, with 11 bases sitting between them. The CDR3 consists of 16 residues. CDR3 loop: CASSLGGTTSTDTQYF. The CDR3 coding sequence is TGTGCCAGCAGCTTAGGGGGGACAACTAGCACAGATACGCAGTATTTT.

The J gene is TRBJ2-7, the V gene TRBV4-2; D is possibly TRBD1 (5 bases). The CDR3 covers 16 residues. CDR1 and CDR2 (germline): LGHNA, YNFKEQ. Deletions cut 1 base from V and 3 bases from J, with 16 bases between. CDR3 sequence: CASSQVQGTTSYEQYF. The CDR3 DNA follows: TGTGCCAGCAGCCAAGTCCAGGGTACAACCAGCTACGAGCAGTACTTC.

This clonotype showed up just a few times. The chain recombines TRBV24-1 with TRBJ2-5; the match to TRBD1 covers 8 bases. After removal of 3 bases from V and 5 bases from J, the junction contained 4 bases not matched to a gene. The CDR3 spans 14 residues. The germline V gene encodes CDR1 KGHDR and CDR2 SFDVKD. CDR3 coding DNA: TGTGCCACCAGTGATCCCACAGGGGGGGAGACCCAGTACTTC. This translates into CATSDPTGGETQYF.

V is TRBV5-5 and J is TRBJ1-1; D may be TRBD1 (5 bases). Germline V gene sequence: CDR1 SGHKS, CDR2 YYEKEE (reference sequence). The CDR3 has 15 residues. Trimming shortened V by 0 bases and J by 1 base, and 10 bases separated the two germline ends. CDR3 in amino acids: CASSLDGRANTEAFF. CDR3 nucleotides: TGTGCCAGCAGCTTGGATGGCAGGGCGAACACTGAAGCTTTCTTT. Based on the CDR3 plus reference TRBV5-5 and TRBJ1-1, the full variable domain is DAGVTQSPTHLIKTRGQQVTLRCSPISGHKSVSWYQQVLGQGPQFIFQYYEKEERGRGNFPDRFSARQFPNYSSELNVNALLLGDSALYLCASSLDGRANTEAFFGQGTRLTVV.

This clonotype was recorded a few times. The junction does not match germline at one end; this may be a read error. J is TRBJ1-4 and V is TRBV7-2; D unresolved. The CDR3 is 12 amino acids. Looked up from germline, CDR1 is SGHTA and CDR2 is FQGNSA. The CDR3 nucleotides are TGTGTCAGCAGCAAAGCCAATGAAAAACTGTTTTTT. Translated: CVSSKANEKLFF. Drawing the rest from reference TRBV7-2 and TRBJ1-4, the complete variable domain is GAGVSQSPSNKVTEKGKDVELRCDPISGHTALYWYRQSLGQGLEFLIYFQGNSAPDKSGLPSDRFSAERTGGSVSTLTIQRTQQEDSAVYLCVSSKANEKLFFGSGTQLSVL.

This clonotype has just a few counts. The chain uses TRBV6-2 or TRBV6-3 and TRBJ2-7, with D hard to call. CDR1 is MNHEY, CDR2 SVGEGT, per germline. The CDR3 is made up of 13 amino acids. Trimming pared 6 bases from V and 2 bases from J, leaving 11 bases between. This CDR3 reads CASSRALPYEQYF. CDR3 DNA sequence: TGTGCCAGCAGCCGGGCCCTCCCCTACGAGCAGTACTTC.

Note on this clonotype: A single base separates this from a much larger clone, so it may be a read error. CDR3 sequence (DNA): TGTGCCAGCAGGGGGACAGGGAGCAATCAGCCCCAGCATTTT. This gives the protein CASRGTGSNQPQHF. J is TRBJ1-5 and V is TRBV28, with 9 nucleotides matching TRBD1. Trimming removed 6 bases from V and 1 base from J; junction bases left unmatched: 1. Germline CDR1 is MDHEN and CDR2 is SYDVKM. The CDR3 is made up of 14 amino acids.